This is a list of T cell receptor beta chains from one sample in a study of OX40 agonist ivuxolimab in advanced cancers. Profiled with immunoSEQ multiplex PCR; TCRdb holds only in-frame clones, not every one. The sample lists 90,000 or so clones, 85% to 90% occurring once. The source material was CD4+ or CD8+ T cells sorted from blood, sampled in a trial of the OX40 agonist ivuxolimab. The receptor set was obtained from an adult with an advanced solid tumor such as melanoma, head and neck, liver or kidney cancer. Both conserved end residues are part of each CDR3. A D gene is named only where the DNA matches it firmly. A clone size is listed for some rows: how often the clone was seen (once, few, many), or a class if it is expanded.

D	size	J	V	DNA	CDR3
TRBD2	NA	TRBJ2-7	TRBV5-4	TGTGCCAGCAGCTTAATGAGCGGGGACGAGCAGTACTTC	CASSLMSGDEQYF
TRBD1	NA	TRBJ2-3	TRBV5-1	TGCGCCAGCAGCTTGGGACCACGGACAGGGGTGGTCGATACGCAGTATTTT	CASSLGPRTGVVDTQYF
NA	NA	TRBJ1-1	TRBV5-6	TGTGCCAGCAGCCTACAGGACCGGGACCCAGCTTTCTTT	CASSLQDRDPAFF
NA	NA	TRBJ1-4	TRBV9	TGTGCCAGCAGCCTGACAGCTTCGAGGGAAAAACTGTTTTTT	CASSLTASREKLFF
TRBD1	NA	TRBJ1-1	TRBV7-2	TGTGCCAGCAGTCCTCCCGACAGGGACAGCACTGAAGCTTTCTTT	CASSPPDRDSTEAFF
TRBD1	NA	TRBJ1-2	TRBV2	TGTGCCAGCAGGACAGGGTATGATGGCTACACCTTC	CASRTGYDGYTF
NA	NA	TRBJ2-7	TRBV7-2	TGTGCCAGCAGCTGGGACATCCACTCCTACGAGCAGTACTTC	CASSWDIHSYEQYF
TRBD1	once	TRBJ2-7	TRBV7-9	TGTGCCAGCAGCCCAAGCGGGGACAGGGGGAACGAGCAGTACTTC	CASSPSGDRGNEQYF
NA	NA	TRBJ2-3	TRBV5-1	TGCGCCAGCAGCCCGGACAGTATAGATACGCAGTATTTT	CASSPDSIDTQYF
TRBD1	NA	TRBJ1-4	TRBV10-3	TGTGCCATCAGTGATTCCGACAGGGGCGATTCAGAAAAACTGTTTTTT	CAISDSDRGDSEKLFF
NA	few	TRBJ1-2	TRBV19	TGTGCCAGTAGTCCCCGAGGAGGGGGGGGCTATGGCTACACCTTC	CASSPRGGGGYGYTF
NA	NA	TRBJ2-3	TRBV7-2	TGTGCCAGCAGTCCTCCGGGCACAGATACGCAGTATTTT	CASSPPGTDTQYF
TRBD1	NA	TRBJ2-1	TRBV6-1	TGTGCCAGCAGTGAATGGACAGGGAGTAATGAGCAGTTCTTC	CASSEWTGSNEQFF
NA	NA	TRBJ1-3	TRBV9	TGTGCCAGCAGCGTAGGTATCAGGGCAGGAAACACCATATATTTT	CASSVGIRAGNTIYF
TRBD2	once	TRBJ2-3	TRBV7-7	TGTGCTAGCAGCTTGGGGCCGGGACTAGCGGGAGACACGCAGTATTTT	CASSLGPGLAGDTQYF
NA	NA	TRBJ1-2	TRBV7-2	TGTGCCAGCAGCCCGGGACGGGAATCTAACTATGGCTACACCTTC	CASSPGRESNYGYTF
TRBD1	NA	TRBJ1-4	TRBV30	TGTGCCTGGAGTCCCCGGACAGGGGGAGAAGAAAAACTGTTTTTT	CAWSPRTGGEEKLFF
NA	NA	TRBJ1-1	TRBV19	TGTGCCAGTAGTAGGGTACCGGGGGCGACGAGCACTGAAGCTTTCTTT	CASSRVPGATSTEAFF
NA	NA	TRBJ2-7	TRBV7-2	TGTGCCAGCAGCTCTTTTAACGAGCAGTACTTC	CASSSFNEQYF
TRBD2	NA	TRBJ2-3	TRBV6-1	TGTGCCAGCAGTGAACTAGCGGGGGGGCCAGCTGATACGCAGTATTTT	CASSELAGGPADTQYF
TRBD2	NA	TRBJ2-1	TRBV9	TGTGCCAGCAGCCCATATCAGCGGGGGGGCCTTGGTGAGCAGTTCTTC	CASSPYQRGGLGEQFF
TRBD2	NA	TRBJ2-1	TRBV7-9	TGTGCCAGCAGCTTCCTCGCGGCTAGCGGGAAGAGCTCCTACAATGAGCAGTTCTTC	CASSFLAASGKSSYNEQFF
NA	NA	TRBJ1-3	TRBV4-3	TGCGCCAGCAGCTACACTAGACAGGCTGGAAACACCATATATTTT	CASSYTRQAGNTIYF
NA	NA	TRBJ2-5	TRBV30	TGTGCCTGGAGTGGGGGGGTCCAAGAGACCCAGTACTTC	CAWSGGVQETQYF
NA	NA	TRBJ2-5	TRBV15	TGTGCCACCAGCAGAGTGACAGGGAGGGTTGAGACCCAGTACTTC	CATSRVTGRVETQYF
NA	NA	TRBJ1-5	TRBV6-6	TGTGCCAGCACCAACAGCAATCAGCCCCAGCATTTT	CASTNSNQPQHF
TRBD2	NA	TRBJ2-1	TRBV5-1	TGCGCCAGCAGCTTGGTGGTGGGAGGGGAAGACTACAATGAGCAGTTCTTC	CASSLVVGGEDYNEQFF
TRBD1	NA	TRBJ2-7	TRBV5-1	TGCGCCAGCAGCGACCCGGGACAGGGCAACGACGAGCAGTACTTC	CASSDPGQGNDEQYF
NA	NA	TRBJ2-7	TRBV7-8	TGTGCCAGCAGCACCCGTAGAGAGCAGTACTTC	CASSTRREQYF
NA	NA	TRBJ2-5	TRBV29-1	TGCAGCGTTGGTTCGAGGGAGACCCAGTACTTC	CSVGSRETQYF
NA	NA	TRBJ1-4	TRBV11-2	TGTGCCAGCAGCTTAGACGATGAAAAACTGTTTTTT	CASSLDDEKLFF
NA	NA	TRBJ2-3	TRBV15	TGTGCCACCAGCAGAGATTACGGGGATAGCACAGATACGCAGTATTTT	CATSRDYGDSTDTQYF
NA	NA	TRBJ2-6	TRBV5-4	TGTGCCAGCAGCTTGGGGGGCTCTGGGGCCAACGTCCTGACTTTC	CASSLGGSGANVLTF
NA	NA	TRBJ1-6	TRBV9	TGTGCCAGCAGCGTAGGCTCGACTGGGTATTCACCCCTCCACTTT	CASSVGSTGYSPLHF
NA	few	TRBJ1-5	TRBV19	TGTGCCAGTAGTATTGAGGGGCATCAGCCCCAGCATTTT	CASSIEGHQPQHF
NA	NA	TRBJ1-1	TRBV6-5	TGTGCCAGCAGTCAACTTACAGGGACTGAAGCTTTCTTT	CASSQLTGTEAFF
NA	NA	TRBJ2-3	TRBV30	TGTGCCTGGAGGTCGGCAGTCACAGATACGCAGTATTTT	CAWRSAVTDTQYF
NA	NA	TRBJ1-4	TRBV11-2	TGTGCCAGCAGCTTAGTTGGGAGTGAAAAACTGTTTTTT	CASSLVGSEKLFF
NA	NA	TRBJ1-4	TRBV19	TGTGCCAGTAGTGTCGGAAGATCAGCTAATGAAAAACTGTTTTTT	CASSVGRSANEKLFF
NA	NA	TRBJ2-3	TRBV6-5	TGTGCCAGCAGTACCCGTAAGGGAGTCACAGATACGCAGTATTTT	CASSTRKGVTDTQYF
TRBD2	NA	TRBJ2-5	TRBV5-4	TGTGCCAGCAGCTTGATAGCGGGGGGGCAAGAGACCCAGTACTTC	CASSLIAGGQETQYF
NA	NA	TRBJ1-1	TRBV5-1	TGCGCCAGCAGCTTAGTTTTGAACACTGAAGCTTTCTTT	CASSLVLNTEAFF
TRBD1	NA	TRBJ1-5	TRBV6-5	TGTGCCAGCAGTTACTCGACAGGGAGTCAGCCCCAGCATTTT	CASSYSTGSQPQHF
NA	NA	TRBJ1-5	TRBV18	TGTGCCAGCTCGCGGGGGGGGTTACCCCAGCATTTT	CASSRGGLPQHF
TRBD1	NA	TRBJ2-1	TRBV7-9	TGTGCCAGCAGCCCTCACCCTCGACAGGGCAATGAGCAGTTCTTC	CASSPHPRQGNEQFF
TRBD2	few	TRBJ2-5	TRBV5-1	TGCGCCAGCAGCTTGAGTCTAGCGGGGCGAGAGACCCAGTACTTC	CASSLSLAGRETQYF
NA	NA	TRBJ2-1	TRBV30	TGTGCCGGGACAACTACAAATTACAATGAGCAGTTCTTC	CAGTTTNYNEQFF
TRBD1	NA	TRBJ1-2	TRBV5-1	TGCGCCAGCAGCCTAAGAACCGGGACAGGTATCGTTAACTATGGCTACACCTTC	CASSLRTGTGIVNYGYTF
NA	NA	TRBJ2-7	TRBV6-6	TGTGCCAGCAGCCGAACAGGGAACGAGCAGTACTTC	CASSRTGNEQYF
TRBD1	NA	TRBJ2-1	TRBV11-1	TGTGCCAGCGGACACAGGGGGCTGAGGAATGAGCAGTTCTTC	CASGHRGLRNEQFF
NA	NA	TRBJ2-5	TRBV5-1	TGCGCCAGCAGCTTAGAAGCGTACCAAGAGACCCAGTACTTC	CASSLEAYQETQYF
NA	NA	TRBJ1-1	TRBV19	TGTGCCAGTAGGACACCGGGGGACACTGAAGCTTTCTTT	CASRTPGDTEAFF
TRBD1	NA	TRBJ1-2	TRBV7-6	TGTGCCAGCAGCTCCCAGGCCGGGACAGGGGGATATGGCTACACCTTC	CASSSQAGTGGYGYTF
NA	NA	TRBJ1-2	TRBV6-6	TGTGCCAGCAGTTCAATACTAACAGGGAACTATGGCTACACCTTC	CASSSILTGNYGYTF
NA	NA	TRBJ1-3	TRBV7-8	TGTGCCAGCAGCTTGGAGGGAGTCGGGATTGGAAACACCATATATTTT	CASSLEGVGIGNTIYF